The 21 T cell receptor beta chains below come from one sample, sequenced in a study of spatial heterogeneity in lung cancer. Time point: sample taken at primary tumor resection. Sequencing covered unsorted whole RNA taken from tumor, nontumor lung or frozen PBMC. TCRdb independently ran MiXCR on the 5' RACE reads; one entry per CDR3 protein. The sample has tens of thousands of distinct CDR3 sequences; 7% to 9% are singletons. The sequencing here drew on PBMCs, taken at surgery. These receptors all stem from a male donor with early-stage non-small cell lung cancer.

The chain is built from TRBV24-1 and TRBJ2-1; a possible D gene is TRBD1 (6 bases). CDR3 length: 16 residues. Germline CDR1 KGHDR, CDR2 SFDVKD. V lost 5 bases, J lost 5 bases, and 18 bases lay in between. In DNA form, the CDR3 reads TGTGCCACCAGTGGCTCCACAGGGTCAATTGACAATGAGCAGTTCTTC. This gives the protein CATSGSTGSIDNEQFF.

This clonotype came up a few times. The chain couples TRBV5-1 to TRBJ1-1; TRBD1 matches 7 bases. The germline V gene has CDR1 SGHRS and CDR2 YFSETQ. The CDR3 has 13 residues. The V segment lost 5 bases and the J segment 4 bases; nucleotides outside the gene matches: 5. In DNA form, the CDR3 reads TGCGCCAGCAGAAGTTGGGACAGCACTGAAGCTTTCTTT. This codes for CASRSWDSTEAFF.

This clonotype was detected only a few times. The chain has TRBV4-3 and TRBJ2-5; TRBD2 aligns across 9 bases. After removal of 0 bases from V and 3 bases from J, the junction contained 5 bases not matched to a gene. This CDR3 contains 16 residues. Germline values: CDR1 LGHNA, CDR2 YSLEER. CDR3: CASSQDFQRGEETQYF. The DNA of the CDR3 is TGCGCCAGCAGCCAAGATTTCCAGCGGGGGGAAGAGACCCAGTACTTC.

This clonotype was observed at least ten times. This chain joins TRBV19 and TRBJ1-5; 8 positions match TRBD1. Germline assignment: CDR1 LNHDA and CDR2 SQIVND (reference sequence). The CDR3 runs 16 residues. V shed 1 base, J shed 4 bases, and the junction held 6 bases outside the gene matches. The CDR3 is CASSIGGQGGNQPQHF. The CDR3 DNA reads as TGTGCCAGTAGTATAGGCGGACAGGGCGGAAATCAGCCCCAGCATTTT.

CDR3: CASSLSIKTSEQYF. Here the CDR3 DNA reads TGTGCCAGCAGTTTATCGATCAAGACTAGCGAGCAGTACTTC. The chain recombines TRBV27 with TRBJ2-7; perhaps TRBD2 as D (6 bases). Germline lookup yields CDR1 MNHEY and CDR2 SMNVEV (reference sequence). This CDR3 contains 14 residues. The V end lost 0 bases, the J end lost 6 bases, and 12 bases lay between the germline ends.

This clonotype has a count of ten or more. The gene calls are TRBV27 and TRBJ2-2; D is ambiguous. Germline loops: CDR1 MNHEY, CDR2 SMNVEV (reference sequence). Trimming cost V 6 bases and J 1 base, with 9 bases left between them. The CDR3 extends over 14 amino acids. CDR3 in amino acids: CASRGRKNTGELFF. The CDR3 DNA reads TGTGCCAGCAGAGGACGGAAGAACACCGGGGAGCTGTTTTTT.

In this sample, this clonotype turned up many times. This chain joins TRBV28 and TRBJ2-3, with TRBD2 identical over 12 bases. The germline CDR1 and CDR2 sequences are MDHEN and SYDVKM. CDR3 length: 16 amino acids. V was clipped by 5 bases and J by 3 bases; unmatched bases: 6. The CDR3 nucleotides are TGTGCCAGCAGTACCCGACTAGCGGGAGAGACAGATACGCAGTATTTT. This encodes CASSTRLAGETDTQYF.

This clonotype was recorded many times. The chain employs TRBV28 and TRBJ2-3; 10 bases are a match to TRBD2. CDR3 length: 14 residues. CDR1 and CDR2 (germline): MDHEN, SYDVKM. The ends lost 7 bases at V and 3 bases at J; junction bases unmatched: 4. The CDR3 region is CASKAGGATDTQYF. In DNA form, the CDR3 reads TGTGCCAGCAAAGCGGGAGGGGCTACAGATACGCAGTATTTT.

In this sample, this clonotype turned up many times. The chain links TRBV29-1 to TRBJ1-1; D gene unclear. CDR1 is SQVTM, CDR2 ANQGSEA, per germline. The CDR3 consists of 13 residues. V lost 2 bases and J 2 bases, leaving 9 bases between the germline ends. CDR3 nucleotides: TGCAGCGTTGAAAACCAGCTTAACACTGAAGCTTTCTTT. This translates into CSVENQLNTEAFF. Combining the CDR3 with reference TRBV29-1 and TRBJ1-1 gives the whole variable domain SAVISQKPSRDICQRGTSLTIQCQVDSQVTMMFWYRQQPGQSLTLIATANQGSEATYESGFVIDKFPISRPNLTFSTLTVSNMSPEDSSIYLCSVENQLNTEAFFGQGTRLTVV.

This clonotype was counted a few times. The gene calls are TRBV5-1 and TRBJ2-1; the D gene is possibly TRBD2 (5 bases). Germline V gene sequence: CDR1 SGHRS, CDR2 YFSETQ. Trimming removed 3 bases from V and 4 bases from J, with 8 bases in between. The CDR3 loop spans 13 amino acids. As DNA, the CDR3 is TGCGCCAGCAGCTCCGGCGGGTACAATGAGCAGTTCTTC. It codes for CASSSGGYNEQFF.

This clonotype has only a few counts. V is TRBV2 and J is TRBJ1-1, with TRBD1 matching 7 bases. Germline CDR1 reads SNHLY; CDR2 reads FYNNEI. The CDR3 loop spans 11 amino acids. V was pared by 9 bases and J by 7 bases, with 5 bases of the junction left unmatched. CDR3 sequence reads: CASGTVGEAFF. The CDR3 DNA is TGTGCCAGTGGGACAGTTGGTGAAGCTTTCTTT.

CDR3 protein: CSVEDRTASTDTQYF. The CDR3 DNA reads TGCAGCGTTGAAGATAGGACAGCAAGCACAGATACGCAGTATTTT. V gene TRBV29-1 combines with J gene TRBJ2-3; D possibly corresponds to TRBD1 (6 bases). In germline, CDR1 is SQVTM, CDR2 ANQGSEA. The ends were cut back, 0 bases at V and 0 bases at J, with 10 bases in the middle. CDR3 length: 15 residues.

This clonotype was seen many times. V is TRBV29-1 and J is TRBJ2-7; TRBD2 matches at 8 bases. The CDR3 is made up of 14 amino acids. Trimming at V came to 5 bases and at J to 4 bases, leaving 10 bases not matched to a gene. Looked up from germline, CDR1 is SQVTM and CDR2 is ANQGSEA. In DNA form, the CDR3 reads TGCAGCGTTTCAGAGCGGGGGAGGGATTACGAGCAGTACTTC. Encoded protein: CSVSERGRDYEQYF.

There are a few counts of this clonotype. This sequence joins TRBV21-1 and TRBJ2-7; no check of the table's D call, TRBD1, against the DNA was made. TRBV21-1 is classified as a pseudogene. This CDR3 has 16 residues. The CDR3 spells CANPGRQKKSSYEQYF. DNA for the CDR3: TGTGCCAACCCGGGTAGGCAGAAGAAAAGCTCCTACGAGCAGTACTTC.

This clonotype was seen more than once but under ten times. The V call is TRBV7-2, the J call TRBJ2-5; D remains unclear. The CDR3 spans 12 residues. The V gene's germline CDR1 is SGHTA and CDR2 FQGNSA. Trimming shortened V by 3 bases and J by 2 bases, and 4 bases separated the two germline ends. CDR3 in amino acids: CASSFSQETQYF. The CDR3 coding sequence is TGTGCCAGCAGCTTTTCACAAGAGACCCAGTACTTC.

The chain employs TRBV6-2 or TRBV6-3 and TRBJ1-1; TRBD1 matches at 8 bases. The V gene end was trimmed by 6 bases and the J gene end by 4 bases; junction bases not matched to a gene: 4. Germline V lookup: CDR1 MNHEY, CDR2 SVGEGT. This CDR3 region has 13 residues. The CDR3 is CASRLTGVTEAFF. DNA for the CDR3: TGTGCCAGCAGGTTGACAGGGGTCACTGAAGCTTTCTTT.

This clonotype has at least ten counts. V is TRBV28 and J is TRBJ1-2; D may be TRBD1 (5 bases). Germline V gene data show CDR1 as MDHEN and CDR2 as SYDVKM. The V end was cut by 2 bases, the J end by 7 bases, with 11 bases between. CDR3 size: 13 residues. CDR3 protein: CASSLGRAAGYTF. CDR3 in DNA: TGTGCCAGCAGTTTAGGCAGGGCGGCTGGCTACACCTTC.

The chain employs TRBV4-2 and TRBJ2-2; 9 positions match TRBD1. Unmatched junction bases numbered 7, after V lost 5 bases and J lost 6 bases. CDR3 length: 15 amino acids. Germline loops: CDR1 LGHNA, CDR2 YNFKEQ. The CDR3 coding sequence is TGTGCCAGCAGCGCTCACAGGGGGCAGGCCGGGGAGCTGTTTTTT. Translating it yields CASSAHRGQAGELFF.

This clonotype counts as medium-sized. The CDR3 region is CASSSTVRSTDTQYF. CDR3 DNA: TGTGCCAGCAGCAGCACGGTACGAAGCACAGATACGCAGTATTTT. The chain has TRBV7-9 and TRBJ2-3; no definite D call. V dropped 5 bases and J dropped 0 bases, with 12 bases sitting between them. CDR1 is SEHNR, CDR2 FQNEAQ, per germline (reference sequence). The CDR3 is 15 amino acids.

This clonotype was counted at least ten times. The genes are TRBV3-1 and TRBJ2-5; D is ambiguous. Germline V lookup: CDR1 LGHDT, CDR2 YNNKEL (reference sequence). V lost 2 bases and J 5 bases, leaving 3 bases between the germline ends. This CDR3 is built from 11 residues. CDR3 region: CASSQTETQYF. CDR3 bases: TGTGCCAGCAGCCAAACGGAGACCCAGTACTTC.

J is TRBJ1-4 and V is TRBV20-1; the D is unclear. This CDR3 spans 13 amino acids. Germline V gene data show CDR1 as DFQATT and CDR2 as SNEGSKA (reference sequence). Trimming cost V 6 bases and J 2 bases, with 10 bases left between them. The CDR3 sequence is CSAEQRTNEKLFF. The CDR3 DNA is TGCAGTGCGGAACAGAGGACTAATGAAAAACTGTTTTTT.